This T cell receptor (beta chain) emerged from a study of T cell responses to AZD1222 COVID-19 vaccine. Sequencing was performed with immunoSEQ multiplex PCR; in TCRdb, only in-frame clones are kept and a portion is missing. The table shows 150,000 to 200,000 clones, with about 90% occurring only once. Study-wide results and caveats: Clonal diversity was possibly underestimated; the donors were predominantly white British and more often female.

This CDR3 region has 14 residues. The germline gives CDR1 SEHNR, CDR2 FQNEAQ (reference sequence). With 8 bases clipped from V and 7 bases from J, the junction kept 9 bases outside the gene matches. This clone occurred a few times. No antigen is known for it. The chain uses TRBV7-9 and TRBJ1-5; TRBD1 agrees at 9 bases. This TCR came from an adult who received the AZD1222 COVID-19 vaccine. The sequenced sample was peripheral blood, obtained 28 days after the second AZD1222 dose. CDR3: CASQPRDRAQPQHF. CDR3 bases: TGTGCCAGCCAGCCCCGGGACAGGGCCCAGCCCCAGCATTTT. The full variable domain, completed using reference TRBV7-9 and TRBJ1-5, is DTGVSQNPRHKITKRGQNVTFRCDPISEHNRLYWYRQTLGQGPEFLTYFQNEAQLEKSRLLSDRFSAERPKGSFSTLEIQRTEQGDSAMYLCASQPRDRAQPQHFGDGTRLSIL.